This T cell receptor (beta chain) is drawn from a study of CD8+ T cells in alopecia areata. General study results and limits: Scalp data also include sequences from resident alphabeta T cells of normal skin. Higher clonality than in normal scalp was seen in lesional scalp, especially alopecia totalis/universalis. Sharing of TCRs across patients appeared less clear than in mice, possibly for HLA-related reasons.

Turning to this clone: Its target is not known. Other DNA sequences in the same sample also yield this CDR3.

Isolated RNA was reverse transcribed into cDNA used as the sequencing template. TCRdb keeps only in-frame clones here, not all; method: immunoSEQ multiplex PCR. The repertoire holds 120,000 to 150,000 clones, with 85% to 90% as singletons. With V trimmed by 0 bases and J by 1 base, 4 bases remained unmatched. CDR1 is MGHRA, CDR2 YSYEKL, per germline. The CDR3 length is 16 residues. The V gene is TRBV4-1, the J gene TRBJ2-7; 9 bases are shared with TRBD2. Material: CD8+ T cells sorted from blood, obtained at week 0. The sequence derives from a human donor with alopecia areata. The CDR3 sequence: CASSQEGLAESYEQYF. The CDR3 DNA reads as TGCGCCAGCAGCCAAGAGGGACTAGCCGAATCCTACGAGCAGTACTTC.